This TCR beta chain was sequenced in a study of metastatic and nonmetastatic thyroid tumors. No patient had received any treatment before thyroid surgery. TCRdb re-called the PCR reads through MiXCR. The table includes roughly 34,000 clones, roughly a third detected once. The sequenced sample consisted of tumor tissue. The sequence came from a female donor with papillary thyroid cancer or a benign thyroid nodule (not recorded which). Some clones in this sample may be carry-over from other donors' samples.

Written as DNA, the CDR3 is TGTGCCAGCAGCGGGACGTACCAGACCTACGAGCAGTACTTC. It translates to CASSGTYQTYEQYF. V gene TRBV6-1 combines with J gene TRBJ2-7, with D perhaps TRBD1 or TRBD2 (5 bases each). Per germline, CDR1 MNHNS and CDR2 SASEGT. V was clipped by 6 bases and J by 2 bases, with 14 bases between them. There are 14 residues in the CDR3.